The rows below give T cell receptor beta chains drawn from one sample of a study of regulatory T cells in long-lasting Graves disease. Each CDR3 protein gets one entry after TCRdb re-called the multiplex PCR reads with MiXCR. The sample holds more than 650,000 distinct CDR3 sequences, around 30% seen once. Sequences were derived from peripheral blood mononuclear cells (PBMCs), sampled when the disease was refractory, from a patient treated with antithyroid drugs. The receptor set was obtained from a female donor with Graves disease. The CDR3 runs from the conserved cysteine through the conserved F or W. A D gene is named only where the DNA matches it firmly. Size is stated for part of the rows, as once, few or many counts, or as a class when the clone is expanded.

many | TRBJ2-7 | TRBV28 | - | CASSVGLGEQYF | TGTGCCAGCAGTGTCGGGCTCGGGGAGCAGTACTTC
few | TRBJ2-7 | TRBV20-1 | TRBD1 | CSGGQGTYEQYF | TGCAGTGGGGGACAGGGAACCTACGAGCAGTACTTC
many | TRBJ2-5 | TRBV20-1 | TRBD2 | CSARDGTRGTQYF | TGCAGTGCTAGGGACGGGACTAGAGGGACCCAGTACTTC
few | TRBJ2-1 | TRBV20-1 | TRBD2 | CSADLAVNEQFF | TGCAGTGCTGATCTAGCGGTCAATGAGCAGTTCTTC
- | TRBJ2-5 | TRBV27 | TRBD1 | CASSSDGQGWRQETQYF | TGTGCCAGCAGTTCCGACGGACAGGGGTGGCGTCAAGAGACCCAGTACTTC
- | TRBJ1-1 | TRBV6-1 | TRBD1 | CATTGRGNHGTEAFF | TGTGCCACAACGGGCAGGGGGAATCATGGCACTGAAGCTTTCTTT
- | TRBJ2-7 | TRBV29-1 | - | CSVGQSRYEQYF | TGCAGCGTTGGCCAGTCTAGGTACGAGCAGTACTTC
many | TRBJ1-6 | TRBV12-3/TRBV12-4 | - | CASSLAVGTSNSPLHF | TGTGCCAGCAGTTTAGCGGTGGGGACTTCTAATTCACCCCTCCACTTT
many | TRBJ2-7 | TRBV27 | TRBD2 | CASSPFLAGPYEQYF | TGTGCCAGCAGTCCTTTTTTAGCGGGCCCCTACGAGCAGTACTTC
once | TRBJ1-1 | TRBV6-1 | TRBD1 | CASRPGQGRAFF | TGTGCCAGCAGACCCGGACAGGGTAGGGCTTTCTTT
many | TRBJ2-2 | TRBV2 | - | CASSGLKITGELFF | TGTGCCAGCAGTGGCCTAAAAATCACCGGGGAGCTGTTTTTT
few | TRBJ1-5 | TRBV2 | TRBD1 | CASSELVTGQDGNQPQHF | TGTGCCAGCAGTGAACTTGTGACAGGGCAGGATGGCAATCAGCCCCAGCATTTT
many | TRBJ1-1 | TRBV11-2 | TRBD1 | CASSGGTVATEAFF | TGTGCCAGCAGCGGCGGGACAGTTGCGACTGAAGCTTTCTTT
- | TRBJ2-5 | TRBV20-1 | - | CSARVPLMPGETQYF | TGCAGTGCTAGAGTTCCCCTTATGCCCGGAGAGACCCAGTACTTC
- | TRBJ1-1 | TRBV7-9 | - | CASSFMLNTEAFF | TGTGCCAGCAGCTTCATGTTGAACACTGAAGCTTTCTTT
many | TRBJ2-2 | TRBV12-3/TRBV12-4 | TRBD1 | CASSLGVQGGGELFF | TGTGCCAGCAGTTTAGGAGTACAGGGGGGCGGGGAGCTGTTTTTT
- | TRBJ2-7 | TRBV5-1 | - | CASSLIPGRSYEQYF | TGCGCCAGCAGCTTGATCCCGGGACGGTCCTACGAGCAGTACTTC
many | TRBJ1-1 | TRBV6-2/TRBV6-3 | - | CASSYSPVNTEAFF | TGTGCCAGCAGTTACTCGCCGGTGAACACTGAAGCTTTCTTT
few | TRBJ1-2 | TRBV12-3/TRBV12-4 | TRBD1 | CASSLRAGGQANYGYTF | TGTGCCAGCAGTTTACGGGCAGGGGGCCAAGCTAACTATGGCTACACCTTC
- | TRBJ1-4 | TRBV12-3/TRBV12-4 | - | CASSRSDSRMWEKLFF | TGTGCCAGCAGCCGATCCGACAGCCGGATGTGGGAAAAACTGTTTTTT
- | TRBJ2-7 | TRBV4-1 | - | CASSQDGKARDSVYEQYF | TGCGCCAGCAGCCAAGACGGGAAAGCGAGGGACTCGGTTTACGAGCAGTACTTC
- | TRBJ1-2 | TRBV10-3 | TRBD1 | CAISERTGGADGYTF | TGTGCCATCAGTGAGAGGACAGGGGGCGCCGACGGCTACACCTTC
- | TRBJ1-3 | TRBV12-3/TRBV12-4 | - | CASTVPGRPVNTIYF | TGTGCCAGCACCGTACCGGGACGGCCGGTGAACACCATATATTTT
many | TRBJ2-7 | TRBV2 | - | CASNYPYEQYF | TGTGCCAGCAACTACCCCTACGAGCAGTACTTC
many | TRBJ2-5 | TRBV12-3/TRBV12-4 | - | CASSLGLGQPQYF | TGTGCCAGCAGTTTAGGACTTGGGCAGCCCCAGTACTTC
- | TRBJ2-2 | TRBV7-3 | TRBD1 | CASSYLGQGGSNTGELFF | TGTGCCAGCAGCTACCTAGGACAGGGAGGTTCAAACACCGGGGAGCTGTTTTTT
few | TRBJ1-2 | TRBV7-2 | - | CASSQQTVGYTF | TGTGCCAGCAGCCAGCAGACAGTCGGCTACACCTTC
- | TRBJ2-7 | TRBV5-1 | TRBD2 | CASSSVKREGEYEQYF | TGCGCCAGCAGCTCGGTAAAGCGGGAGGGAGAATACGAGCAGTACTTC
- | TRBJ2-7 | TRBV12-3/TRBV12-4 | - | CASSLALTRGGYYEQYF | TGTGCCAGCAGTTTAGCGCTGACCAGGGGTGGCTACTACGAGCAGTACTTC
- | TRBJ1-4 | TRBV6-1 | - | CASSEAPMGAANEKLFF | TGTGCCAGCAGTGAAGCGCCTATGGGGGCGGCTAATGAAAAACTGTTTTTT
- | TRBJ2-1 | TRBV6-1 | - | CASRGLVILNEQFF | TGTGCCAGCAGAGGTCTAGTTATTCTCAATGAGCAGTTCTTC
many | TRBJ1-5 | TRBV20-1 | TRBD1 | CSATHGSTGSNQPQHF | TGCAGTGCTACCCACGGATCGACAGGGAGCAATCAGCCCCAGCATTTT
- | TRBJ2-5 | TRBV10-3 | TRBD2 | CAISGAGGETQYF | TGTGCCATCAGTGGGGCGGGAGGTGAGACCCAGTACTTC
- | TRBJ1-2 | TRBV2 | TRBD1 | CASSETQGAYGYTF | TGTGCCAGCAGTGAAACGCAGGGGGCATATGGCTACACCTTC
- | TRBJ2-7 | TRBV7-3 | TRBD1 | CASSLRTDRDEQYF | TGTGCCAGCAGCTTAAGGACCGACAGGGACGAGCAGTACTTC
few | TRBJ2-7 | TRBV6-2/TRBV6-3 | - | CASSYSRRGFYYEQYF | TGTGCCAGCAGTTACTCGAGACGGGGCTTCTACTACGAGCAGTACTTC
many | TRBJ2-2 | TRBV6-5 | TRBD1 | CASSFLTGQPGELFF | TGTGCCAGCAGTTTCCTGACAGGGCAGCCCGGGGAGCTGTTTTTT
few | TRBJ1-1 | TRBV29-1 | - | CSVDPLENTEAFF | TGCAGCGTTGACCCCTTGGAGAACACTGAAGCTTTCTTT
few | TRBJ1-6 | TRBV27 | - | CASRNGGPNSPLHF | TGTGCCAGCAGAAATGGGGGGCCTAATTCACCCCTCCACTTT
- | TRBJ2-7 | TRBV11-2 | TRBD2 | CASSAAGLAGGYEQYF | TGTGCCAGCAGTGCCGCGGGACTAGCAGGGGGATACGAGCAGTACTTC
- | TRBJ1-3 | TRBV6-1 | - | CASSRESGNTIYF | TGTGCCAGCAGTCGAGAGTCTGGAAACACCATATATTTT
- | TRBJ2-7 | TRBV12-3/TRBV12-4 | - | CASRQDGFYEQYF | TGTGCCAGCAGACAGGACGGCTTCTACGAGCAGTACTTC
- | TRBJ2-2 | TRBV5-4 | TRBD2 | CASSSGTSGRSDTGELFF | TGTGCCAGCAGCTCAGGGACTAGCGGGAGGTCTGACACCGGGGAGCTGTTCTTT
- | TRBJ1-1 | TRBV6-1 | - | CASTVIGNTEAFF | TGTGCCAGCACGGTGATAGGGAACACTGAAGCTTTCTTT
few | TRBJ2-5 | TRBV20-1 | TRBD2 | CSARDFRTSGYQETQYF | TGCAGTGCTAGAGATTTTCGGACTAGCGGGTACCAAGAGACCCAGTACTTC
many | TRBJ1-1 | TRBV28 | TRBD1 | CASSSRQGLRMNTEAFF | TGTGCCAGCAGTTCGAGACAGGGACTAAGGATGAACACTGAAGCTTTCTTT